These 30 T cell receptor beta chains were all obtained from the same sample, sequenced in a study of radiotherapy plus CTLA-4 blockade in lung cancer. Only in-frame clones appear in the TCRdb table, and some are missing; sequencing was by immunoSEQ multiplex PCR. In the table there are tens of thousands of clones, about 80% of which are singletons. The input for sequencing was peripheral blood, taken from a patient treated with radiotherapy plus ipilimumab. The receptors derive from a human donor with non-small cell lung cancer that progressed on radiotherapy plus ipilimumab.

V is TRBV7-6 and J is TRBJ2-6; D may be TRBD1 or TRBD2 (7 bases each). The V end lost 6 bases, the J end lost 3 bases, and 18 bases lay between the germline ends. CDR1 and CDR2 from the germline V gene are SGHVS and FNYEAQ. The CDR3 has 17 residues. DNA for the CDR3: TGTGCCAGCAGGTCCTACAGGGGAGGGGATGGGGCCAACGTCCTGACTTTC. Protein sequence: CASRSYRGGDGANVLTF.

This clone was found once. The chain joins TRBV5-5 to TRBJ1-2, with D tentatively TRBD1 (6 bases). The V and J ends lost 4 bases and 4 bases respectively, with 20 bases between them. This CDR3 has 16 residues. Germline CDR1 and CDR2: SGHKS and YYEKEE (reference sequence). The CDR3 DNA is TGTGCCAGCAGCCCCGGGGGGGGCGGACTTTTCTATGGCTACACCTTC. Translated, it gives CASSPGGGGLFYGYTF.

The J gene is TRBJ2-6, the V gene TRBV4-2, with a possible D match to TRBD1 (5 bases). This CDR3 region has 17 residues. CDR1 LGHNA and CDR2 YNFKEQ come from the germline V gene. Trimming pared 2 bases from V and 0 bases from J, leaving 11 bases between. This CDR3 reads CASSQQGLTSGANVLTF. For the CDR3, the DNA is TGTGCCAGCAGCCAACAGGGTCTAACCTCTGGGGCCAACGTCCTGACTTTC.

The chain carries TRBV28 and TRBJ2-3, with D possibly called TRBD1 or TRBD2 (6 bases each). The germline V gene encodes CDR1 MDHEN and CDR2 SYDVKM. V was pared by 6 bases and J by 0 bases, with 40 bases between. The CDR3 spans 24 residues. In DNA, the CDR3 is TGTGCCAGCAGCATAATTCTATTTAACTCTCGCGACAGGACGCGGGGAGTTAGCACAGATACGCAGTATTTT. Translated, it gives CASSIILFNSRDRTRGVSTDTQYF.

A single count supports this clone. The genes are TRBV5-6 and TRBJ1-2, with a possible D match to TRBD1 (6 bases). V was clipped by 0 bases and J by 7 bases, with 13 bases between them. From germline, CDR1 is SGHDT and CDR2 YYEEEE. The CDR3 covers 14 residues. The CDR3 sequence is CASSLGTASFGYTF. The CDR3 DNA sequence: TGTGCCAGCAGCTTGGGGACAGCCTCTTTTGGCTACACCTTC.

The chain recombines TRBV4-2 with TRBJ1-5, with D maybe TRBD1 (5 bases). The CDR3 sequence is 13 residues long. Germline V CDR1 and CDR2: LGHNA, YNFKEQ. V lost 4 bases and J lost 4, with 8 bases in between. In DNA form, the CDR3 reads TGTGCCAGCAGCCGAGAGGGGAATCAGCCCCAGCATTTT. Translating gives CASSREGNQPQHF.

The chain couples TRBV28 to TRBJ2-7; no firm D call. This CDR3 is 13 amino acids long. Germline V lookup: CDR1 MDHEN, CDR2 SYDVKM. Trimming shortened V by 2 bases and J by 12 bases, and 17 bases separated the two germline ends. The CDR3 region has the DNA TGTGCCAGCAGTTTAGATCGGTTGGATCCCGGGTACTTC. Its protein is CASSLDRLDPGYF.

This chain uses TRBV5-4 with TRBJ2-3; 8 bases align to TRBD2. The CDR3 runs 14 residues. Trimming cost V 5 bases and J 7 bases; bases outside gene matches: 9. Germline V gene sequence: CDR1 SGHNT, CDR2 YYREEE (reference sequence). CDR3: CASRPSGRGNTQYF. CDR3 coding DNA: TGTGCCAGCAGACCGAGCGGGAGAGGGAATACGCAGTATTTT.

This chain links TRBV6-5 with TRBJ1-2; a weak D match, TRBD1 (6 bases). CDR3 length: 13 residues. With 0 bases removed from V and 6 bases from J, the gap between germline ends came to 8 bases. Germline V lookup: CDR1 MNHEY, CDR2 SVGAGI. The CDR3 region has the DNA TGTGCCAGCAGTTACTCGTACAGGGATGGCTACACCTTC. Translating it yields CASSYSYRDGYTF.

This clone was recorded a few times. The chain uses TRBV6-4 and TRBJ2-1; 13 bases are a match to TRBD2. The ends lost 5 bases at V and 10 bases at J; junction bases unmatched: 8. Looked up from germline, CDR1 is MRHNA and CDR2 is SNTAGT. The CDR3 is made up of 15 amino acids. As DNA, the CDR3 is TGTGCCAGCAGTACACTAGCGGGAGGGCCATTGGAGCAGTTCTTC. It codes for CASSTLAGGPLEQFF.

The chain combines TRBV5-1 with TRBJ2-2; D may be TRBD2 (6 bases). The CDR3 covers 14 residues. Germline assignment: CDR1 SGHRS and CDR2 YFSETQ. V lost 7 bases to trimming and J lost 2 bases, with 12 bases between them. The CDR3 region has the DNA TGCGCCAGCTCGGCGGGGCCAAACACCGGGGAGCTGTTTTTT. Translation gives CASSAGPNTGELFF.

The chain's CDR3 is CASSQGWSAYEQYF. CDR3 nucleotide sequence: TGCGCCAGCAGCCAAGGTTGGTCCGCCTACGAGCAGTACTTC. The V and J genes are TRBV4-3 and TRBJ2-7; D is uncertain. V dropped 1 base and J dropped 2 bases, with 9 bases sitting between them. CDR3 length: 14 amino acids. Germline loops: CDR1 LGHNA, CDR2 YSLEER.

This chain connects TRBV19 to TRBJ2-1, with D possibly being TRBD2 (6 bases). The ends were cut back, 6 bases at V and 7 bases at J, with 22 bases in the middle. Germline V gene data show CDR1 as LNHDA and CDR2 as SQIVND (reference sequence). This CDR3 is 16 amino acids long. CDR3 amino acids: CASRPSGQGGGNEQFF. CDR3 coding DNA: TGTGCCAGTAGGCCGAGCGGGCAGGGTGGGGGGAATGAGCAGTTCTTC. Filled out from reference TRBV19 and TRBJ2-1, the complete variable domain reads DGGITQSPKYLFRKEGQNVTLSCEQNLNHDAMYWYRQDPGQGLRLIYYSQIVNDFQKGDIAEGYSVSREKKESFPLTVTSAQKNPTAFYLCASRPSGQGGGNEQFFGPGTRLTVL.

The V call is TRBV28, the J call TRBJ2-1; tentative D call: TRBD1 (6 bases). This CDR3 is built from 16 residues. Per germline, CDR1 MDHEN and CDR2 SYDVKM. Trimming cost V 6 bases and J 0 bases, with 15 bases left between them. The CDR3 bases are TGTGCCAGCAGCTCTTTCACAGGGATCTCCTACAATGAGCAGTTCTTC. Protein product: CASSSFTGISYNEQFF.

This chain links TRBV5-1 with TRBJ1-2; tentatively, D is TRBD1 (5 bases). Germline-derived CDR1 and CDR2 are SGHRS and YFSETQ. V lost 0 bases and J lost 0, with 9 bases in between. The CDR3 consists of 15 residues. CDR3: CASSLEGLTNYGYTF. The CDR3 DNA reads as TGCGCCAGCAGCTTGGAGGGACTGACTAACTATGGCTACACCTTC.

The chain carries TRBV4-1 and TRBJ2-3; D possibly matches TRBD1 or TRBD2 (5 bases each). Trimming removed 0 bases at V and 6 bases at J, with 19 bases between. The CDR3 is 17 residues long. Germline CDR1 reads MGHRA; CDR2 reads YSYEKL. The CDR3 spells CASSQDWESGTGDTQYF. CDR3 DNA sequence: TGCGCCAGCAGCCAAGATTGGGAATCTGGGACGGGGGATACGCAGTATTTT.

The gene calls are TRBV20-1 and TRBJ1-2, with no clear D. Germline V gene lookup returns CDR1 DFQATT and CDR2 SNEGSKA (reference sequence). The V and J ends lost 5 bases and 3 bases respectively, with 7 bases between them. There are 11 residues in the CDR3. The CDR3 coding sequence is TGCAGTGCTGGTCCTTACTATGGCTACACCTTC. Translation: CSAGPYYGYTF.

Here the CDR3 DNA reads TGTGCCAGCAGCGTAGGACTCTCTGGAAACACCATATATTTT. Its translation: CASSVGLSGNTIYF. J is TRBJ1-3 and V is TRBV9, with D unresolved. V was clipped by 0 bases and J by 0 bases, with 4 bases between them. This CDR3 has 14 amino acids. From germline, CDR1 is SGDLS and CDR2 YYNGEE.

V gene TRBV7-9 combines with J gene TRBJ2-5, with D maybe TRBD1 (6 bases). Germline V gene data show CDR1 as SEHNR and CDR2 as FQNEAQ (reference sequence). CDR3 size: 15 residues. Trimming stripped 1 base from V and 2 bases from J, with 11 bases between. The chain's CDR3 is CASSLGRTAQETQYF. DNA of the CDR3: TGTGCCAGCAGCTTAGGAAGGACAGCACAAGAGACCCAGTACTTC.

The J gene is TRBJ2-2, the V gene TRBV7-2; D not certain. Trimming took 5 bases from V and 5 from J, leaving 12 bases between them. The CDR3 runs 14 residues. Germline V CDR1 and CDR2: SGHTA, FQGNSA. As DNA, the CDR3 is TGTGCCAGCAGCCCTGCCTTGAGGACCGGGGAGCTGTTTTTT. It codes for CASSPALRTGELFF.

The J gene is TRBJ2-5, the V gene TRBV28; 7 bases match TRBD1. The CDR3 covers 15 residues. CDR1 is MDHEN and CDR2 is SYDVKM in the germline V gene. V was clipped by 6 bases and J by 2 bases; unmatched bases: 9. This CDR3 is CASSYRTGRQETQYF. The CDR3 bases are TGTGCCAGCAGCTATCGGACAGGCCGACAAGAGACCCAGTACTTC.

This clone has just a few counts. The V gene is TRBV11-2, the J gene TRBJ2-7; TRBD1 agrees at 7 bases. Germline V gene lookup returns CDR1 SGHAT and CDR2 FQNNGV. This CDR3 is 12 amino acids long. Losses at the gene ends were 5 bases for V and 7 bases for J; bases not matched to a gene: 5. The CDR3 coding sequence is TGTGCCAGCAGCCCGACAGGGTTTGAGCAGTACTTC. Amino acids: CASSPTGFEQYF.

This chain links TRBV7-8 with TRBJ2-3; the match to TRBD1 covers 7 bases. Germline values: CDR1 SGHVS, CDR2 FQNEAQ. V was clipped by 5 bases and J by 0 bases; unmatched bases: 11. The CDR3 length is 17 residues. CDR3 sequence reads: CASSLPPTGASTDTQYF. The CDR3 DNA sequence: TGTGCCAGCAGCCTCCCCCCTACAGGGGCGAGCACAGATACGCAGTATTTT.

The CDR3 spells CASSQQQGNSNQPQHF. CDR3 DNA: TGCGCCAGCAGCCAACAACAAGGGAATAGCAATCAGCCCCAGCATTTT. The genes are TRBV4-1 and TRBJ1-5, with unresolved D. This CDR3 has 16 residues. Germline-derived CDR1 and CDR2 are MGHRA and YSYEKL. Between the trimmed V and J ends, which lost 2 bases and 0 bases, there was a span of 11 bases.

The chain carries TRBV6-1 and TRBJ1-1; no definite D call. The CDR3 is 11 amino acids. The V gene's germline CDR1 is MNHNS and CDR2 SASEGT. V was trimmed by 6 bases and J by 6 bases, leaving 8 bases between them. The chain's CDR3 is CASRGGAEAFF. Here the CDR3 DNA reads TGTGCCAGCAGGGGAGGCGCTGAAGCTTTCTTT.

V and J are TRBV6-1 and TRBJ1-5; TRBD1 matches at 9 bases. The V segment lost 2 bases and the J segment 5 bases; nucleotides outside the gene matches: 7. Germline V gives CDR1 MNHNS, CDR2 SASEGT. The CDR3 has 16 amino acids. This CDR3 reads CASSESTGQGYQPQHF. CDR3 DNA: TGTGCCAGCAGTGAATCTACGGGACAGGGATATCAGCCCCAGCATTTT.

J is TRBJ1-2 and V is TRBV9; TRBD1 agrees at 7 bases. CDR1 is SGDLS and CDR2 is YYNGEE in the germline V gene. This CDR3 contains 16 residues. After removal of 4 bases from V and 5 bases from J, the junction contained 14 bases not matched to a gene. Here the CDR3 reads CASSKGDSALSYGYTF. Written as DNA, the CDR3 is TGTGCCAGCAGCAAAGGGGACAGTGCCCTCTCGTATGGCTACACCTTC.

This clone came up once. The chain uses TRBV6-1 and TRBJ2-1; 9 bases are shared with TRBD2. V dropped 6 bases and J dropped 6; count of bases not matched to a gene: 9. The length of the CDR3 is 15 residues. CDR1 and CDR2 (germline): MNHNS, SASEGT. CDR3 amino acids: CASRFSGRGVNEQFF. The CDR3 coding sequence is TGTGCCAGCAGGTTTAGCGGGAGAGGGGTCAATGAGCAGTTCTTC.

This chain joins TRBV7-9 and TRBJ2-1; 9 nucleotides agree with TRBD1. The V gene's germline CDR1 is SEHNR and CDR2 FQNEAQ (reference sequence). The CDR3 consists of 16 residues. Unmatched junction bases numbered 9, after V lost 5 bases and J lost 4 bases. The chain's CDR3 is CASSQAVDRGYNEQFF. Written as DNA, the CDR3 is TGTGCCAGCAGCCAGGCGGTGGACAGGGGTTACAATGAGCAGTTCTTC.

This clone was seen more than once but under ten times. The rearrangement uses TRBV6-5 and TRBJ1-1, with TRBD1 matching 8 bases. CDR1 MNHEY and CDR2 SVGAGI come from the germline V gene. Unmatched junction bases numbered 4, after V lost 6 bases and J lost 1 base. The CDR3 spans 14 residues. CDR3 region: CASSWDRKNTEAFF. The CDR3 nucleotides are TGTGCCAGCAGCTGGGACAGGAAGAACACTGAAGCTTTCTTT.